A selection of T cell receptor beta chains follows, all from one sample in a study of cytomegalovirus exposure and HLA in healthy donors. Only in-frame clones appear in the TCRdb table, and some are missing; sequencing was by immunoSEQ multiplex PCR. The sample has around 100,000 clones; about 77% are singletons. The material sequenced was PBMCs. These receptors originate from a woman younger than 35 in good health and CMV-seropositive. Each CDR3 is given with its conserved first and last residue. A D gene is named only where the DNA matches it firmly. The size of a clone is reported for some rows only, either as once, few or many, or as a class for expanded clones.

d_call,clone_size,v_call,j_call,cdr3_aa,cdr3_nt
.,few,TRBV6-4,TRBJ1-6,CASSDRGLNSPLHF,TGTGCCAGCAGTGACAGGGGGTTAAATTCACCCCTCCACTTT
.,.,TRBV6-5,TRBJ2-7,CASSTGTEQYF,TGTGCCAGCAGTACAGGGACCGAGCAGTACTTC
TRBD2,.,TRBV9,TRBJ2-7,CASSVRSGGAYEQYF,TGTGCCAGCAGCGTCCGTAGCGGGGGGGCCTACGAGCAGTACTTC
.,.,TRBV19,TRBJ2-1,CASDQGSYNEQFF,TGTGCCAGTGATCAGGGGTCCTACAATGAGCAGTTCTTC
TRBD2,.,TRBV7-8,TRBJ2-1,CASSSKAGGGYNEQFF,TGTGCCAGCAGCTCCAAAGCGGGAGGGGGCTACAATGAGCAGTTCTTC
.,.,TRBV19,TRBJ1-1,CASRLIGGGTEAFF,TGTGCCAGTAGGCTCATAGGGGGTGGCACTGAAGCTTTCTTT
TRBD1,.,TRBV27,TRBJ2-1,CASTSTGGMNEQFF,TGTGCCAGCACCTCGACAGGGGGTATGAATGAGCAGTTCTTC
.,.,TRBV2,TRBJ1-3,CASSQGQSGNTIYF,TGTGCCAGCAGCCAAGGACAGTCCGGAAACACCATATATTTT
TRBD2,.,TRBV15,TRBJ2-1,CATSRGVRGGRYNEQFF,TGTGCCACCAGCAGGGGAGTGCGGGGGGGCCGGTACAATGAGCAGTTCTTC
TRBD1,.,TRBV16,TRBJ1-2,CASSPRDRVHGYTF,TGTGCCAGCAGCCCCCGGGACAGGGTGCATGGCTACACCTTC
.,.,TRBV21-1,TRBJ2-7,CASPGIDSSYEQYF,TGTGCCAGCCCAGGGATAGATAGCTCCTACGAGCAGTACTTC
TRBD1,.,TRBV7-9,TRBJ1-4,CASSLAGGQKSTNEKLFF,TGTGCCAGCAGCTTAGCTGGGGGACAGAAATCAACTAATGAAAAACTGTTTTTT
TRBD1,.,TRBV7-3,TRBJ1-2,CASSLNVGTGGGYTF,TGTGCCAGCAGCTTAAACGTCGGGACAGGGGGTGGCTACACCTTC
.,.,TRBV29-1,TRBJ2-2,CSGRVSGELFF,TGCAGCGGCAGGGTTTCCGGGGAGCTGTTTTTT
.,.,TRBV27,TRBJ2-3,CASSILVGDTQYF,TGTGCCAGCAGTATCCTCGTCGGAGATACGCAGTATTTT
.,.,TRBV6-5,TRBJ1-1,CASSFIGRNTEAFF,TGTGCCAGCAGTTTCATCGGGAGGAACACTGAAGCTTTCTTT
TRBD1,.,TRBV5-1,TRBJ2-7,CASSLGGQGYEQYF,TGCGCCAGCAGCTTGGGAGGACAGGGCTACGAGCAGTACTTC
TRBD1,.,TRBV5-6,TRBJ1-2,CASSSQGANRGYTF,TGTGCCAGCAGCTCGCAGGGGGCGAACCGGGGCTACACCTTC
.,.,TRBV19,TRBJ2-7,CASSIGPSSYEQYF,TGTGCCAGTAGTATTGGCCCTAGCTCCTACGAGCAGTACTTC
.,once,TRBV2,TRBJ2-6,CASNRVSPGANVLTF,TGTGCCAGCAACAGGGTATCGCCTGGGGCCAACGTCCTGACTTTC
.,.,TRBV29-1,TRBJ1-1,CSARHLNTEAFF,TGCAGCGCCCGACACCTGAACACTGAAGCTTTCTTT
TRBD2,.,TRBV9,TRBJ2-3,CASSPPGLAGIGTDTQYF,TGTGCCAGCAGCCCCCCGGGACTAGCGGGAATCGGGACAGATACGCAGTATTTT
TRBD1,.,TRBV6-4,TRBJ1-4,CASTNRQGSTNEKLFF,TGTGCCAGCACCAACAGACAGGGTTCAACTAATGAAAAACTGTTTTTT
TRBD1,few,TRBV14,TRBJ2-7,CASSHTSDRGYEQYF,TGTGCCAGCAGCCATACCTCCGACAGGGGGTACGAGCAGTACTTC
TRBD1,few,TRBV2,TRBJ1-1,CASSVLQGGFMNTEAFF,TGTGCCAGCAGTGTGTTACAGGGGGGGTTCATGAACACTGAAGCTTTCTTT
TRBD2,few,TRBV30,TRBJ2-1,CAWSTFRGAGGRVNEQFF,TGTGCCTGGAGTACTTTTCGGGGGGCGGGAGGGAGGGTCAATGAGCAGTTCTTC
TRBD1,.,TRBV2,TRBJ2-7,CASKGQGPSYEQYF,TGTGCCAGCAAGGGACAGGGGCCTTCCTACGAGCAGTACTTC
.,.,TRBV4-1,TRBJ1-2,CASSQDPTGTHYGYTF,TGCGCCAGCAGCCAGGACCCGACAGGTACCCACTATGGCTACACCTTC
TRBD2,.,TRBV2,TRBJ2-7,CASAPTSGRAYEQYF,TGTGCCAGCGCTCCGACTAGCGGGAGGGCCTACGAGCAGTACTTC
.,.,TRBV9,TRBJ1-2,CASSVGSAGYGYTF,TGTGCCAGCAGCGTAGGCAGCGCTGGGTATGGCTACACCTTC
TRBD2,.,TRBV6-1,TRBJ2-7,CASSIIAGGPYEQYF,TGTGCCAGCAGTATAATAGCGGGAGGGCCCTACGAGCAGTACTTC
TRBD1,once,TRBV6-1,TRBJ1-2,CASSEKRQGLGGYTF,TGTGCCAGCAGTGAAAAACGACAGGGATTAGGAGGCTACACCTTC
.,.,TRBV9,TRBJ2-1,CASSVEEADYYNEQFF,TGTGCCAGCAGCGTAGAGGAGGCAGACTACTACAATGAGCAGTTCTTC
TRBD1,few,TRBV6-6,TRBJ2-7,CASSRTGGEYEQYF,TGTGCCAGCAGTCGAACAGGGGGCGAATACGAGCAGTACTTC
.,once,TRBV9,TRBJ2-5,CASSVARGSRETQYF,TGTGCCAGCAGCGTAGCTCGCGGGTCCAGGGAGACCCAGTACTTC
TRBD1,.,TRBV9,TRBJ1-4,CASSIGTGGNEKLFF,TGTGCCAGCAGCATCGGGACAGGGGGGAATGAAAAACTGTTTTTT
TRBD1,.,TRBV25-1,TRBJ1-5,CASAGTGANQPQHF,TGTGCCAGTGCCGGGACAGGGGCCAATCAGCCCCAGCATTTT
TRBD2,few,TRBV2,TRBJ2-1,CASSGLGVQFF,TGTGCCAGCAGCGGACTAGGCGTGCAGTTCTTC
.,.,TRBV7-2,TRBJ1-5,CASSPQGRYSNQPQHF,TGTGCCAGCAGCCCTCAGGGGCGCTATAGCAATCAGCCCCAGCATTTT
.,medium-sized,TRBV7-3,TRBJ2-1,CASSLGLGVYNEQFF,TGTGCCAGCAGCTTAGGCCTAGGGGTGTACAATGAGCAGTTCTTC
TRBD2,once,TRBV5-1,TRBJ2-2,CATQLGLAGNTGELFF,TGCGCCACCCAACTCGGTCTAGCGGGTAACACCGGGGAGCTGTTTTTT
TRBD2,.,TRBV5-1,TRBJ2-3,CASSKLGLAGAPTDTQYF,TGCGCCAGCAGCAAGTTGGGACTAGCGGGGGCCCCCACAGATACGCAGTATTTT
TRBD2,.,TRBV10-2,TRBJ2-1,CASRVAGTYNEQFF,TGCGCCAGCAGGGTAGCGGGGACCTACAATGAGCAGTTCTTC
.,.,TRBV5-6,TRBJ1-1,CASSLWGPTEAFF,TGTGCCAGCAGCCTTTGGGGGCCCACTGAAGCTTTCTTT
TRBD1,.,TRBV7-9,TRBJ2-7,CASSLGQGGGRHYEQYF,TGTGCCAGCAGCCTCGGACAGGGAGGAGGAAGACATTACGAGCAGTACTTC
.,.,TRBV2,TRBJ1-4,CASSRDDEKLFF,TGTGCCAGTTCGAGGGATGATGAAAAACTGTTTTTT
.,few,TRBV5-1,TRBJ1-1,CASSSLEGLEAFF,TGCGCCAGCAGCTCACTGGAGGGTCTTGAAGCTTTCTTT
.,.,TRBV11-3,TRBJ2-7,CASSWAGAREQYF,TGTGCCAGCAGCTGGGCAGGGGCACGCGAGCAGTACTTC
TRBD1,.,TRBV5-1,TRBJ2-1,CASTPDRWTGYPSSYNEQFF,TGCGCCAGCACCCCGGATAGGTGGACAGGGTACCCGAGCTCCTACAATGAGCAGTTCTTC
TRBD2,.,TRBV9,TRBJ2-5,CASSAPGLAGLETQYF,TGTGCCAGCAGCGCCCCGGGACTAGCGGGGCTAGAGACCCAGTACTTC